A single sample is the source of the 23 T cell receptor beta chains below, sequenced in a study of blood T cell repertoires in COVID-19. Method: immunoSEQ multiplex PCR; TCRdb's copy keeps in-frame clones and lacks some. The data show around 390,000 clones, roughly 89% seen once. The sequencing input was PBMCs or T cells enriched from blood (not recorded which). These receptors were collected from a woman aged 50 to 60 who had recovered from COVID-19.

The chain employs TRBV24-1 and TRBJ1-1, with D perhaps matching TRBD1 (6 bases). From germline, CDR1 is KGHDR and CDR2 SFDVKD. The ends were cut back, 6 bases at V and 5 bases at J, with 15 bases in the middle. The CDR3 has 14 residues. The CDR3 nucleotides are TGTGCCACCAGTCCCCATAGGGGGTGGACTGAAGCTTTCTTT. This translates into CATSPHRGWTEAFF.

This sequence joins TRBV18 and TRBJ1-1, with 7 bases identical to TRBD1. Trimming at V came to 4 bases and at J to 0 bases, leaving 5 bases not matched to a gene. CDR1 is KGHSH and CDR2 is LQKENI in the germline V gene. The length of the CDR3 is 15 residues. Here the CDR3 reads CASSLETGMNTEAFF. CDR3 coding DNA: TGTGCCAGCTCACTAGAGACAGGGATGAACACTGAAGCTTTCTTT. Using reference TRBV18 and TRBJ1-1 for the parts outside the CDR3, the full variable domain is NAGVMQNPRHLVRRRGQEARLRCSPMKGHSHVYWYRQLPEEGLKFMVYLQKENIIDESGMPKERFSAEFPKEGPSILRIQQVVRGDSAAYFCASSLETGMNTEAFFGQGTRLTVV.

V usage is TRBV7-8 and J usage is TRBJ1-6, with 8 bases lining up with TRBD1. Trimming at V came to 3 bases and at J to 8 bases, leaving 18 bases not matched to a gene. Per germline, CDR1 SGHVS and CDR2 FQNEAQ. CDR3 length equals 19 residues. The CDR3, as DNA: TGTGCCAGCAGCTTGGGTCCGGGACAGGTCTATCGCCGGGATTCACCCCTCCACTTT. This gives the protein CASSLGPGQVYRRDSPLHF.

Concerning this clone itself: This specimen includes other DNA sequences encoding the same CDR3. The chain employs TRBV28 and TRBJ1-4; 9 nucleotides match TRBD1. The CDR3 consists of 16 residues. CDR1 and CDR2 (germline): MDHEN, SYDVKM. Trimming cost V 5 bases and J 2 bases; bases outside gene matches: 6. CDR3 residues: CASSLQGASTNEKLFF. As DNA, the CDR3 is TGTGCCAGCAGTCTACAGGGGGCTTCGACTAATGAAAAACTGTTTTTT.

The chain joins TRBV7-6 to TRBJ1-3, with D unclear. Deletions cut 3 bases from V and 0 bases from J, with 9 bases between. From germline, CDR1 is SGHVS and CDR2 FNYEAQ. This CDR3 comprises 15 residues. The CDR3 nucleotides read TGTGCCAGCAGCTTGGGCACAAACTCTGGAAACACCATATATTTT. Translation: CASSLGTNSGNTIYF.

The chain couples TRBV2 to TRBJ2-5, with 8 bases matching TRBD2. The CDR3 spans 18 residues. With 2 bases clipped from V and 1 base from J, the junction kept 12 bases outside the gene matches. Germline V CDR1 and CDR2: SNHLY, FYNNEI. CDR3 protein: CASSEISLRGGPQETQYF. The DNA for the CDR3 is TGTGCCAGCAGTGAAATTTCTTTGCGCGGGGGGCCCCAAGAGACCCAGTACTTC.

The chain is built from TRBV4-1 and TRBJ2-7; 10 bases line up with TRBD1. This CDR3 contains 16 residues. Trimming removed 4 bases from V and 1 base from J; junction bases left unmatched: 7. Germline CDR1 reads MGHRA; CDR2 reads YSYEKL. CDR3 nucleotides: TGCGCCAGCAGCCCTGGGGCGGGACAGGGGTCCTACGAGCAGTACTTC. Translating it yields CASSPGAGQGSYEQYF.

The CDR3 protein is CASRRTAYNSPLHF. DNA for the CDR3: TGTGCCAGCAGGCGGACAGCGTACAATTCACCCCTCCACTTT. The gene calls are TRBV2 and TRBJ1-6, with D tentatively TRBD1 (6 bases). This CDR3 has 14 amino acids. Trimming pared 6 bases from V and 7 bases from J, leaving 13 bases between. Germline CDR1 reads SNHLY; CDR2 reads FYNNEI. Together with reference TRBV2 and TRBJ1-6, the CDR3 gives the full variable domain: EPEVTQTPSHQVTQMGQEVILRCVPISNHLYFYWYRQILGQKVEFLVSFYNNEISEKSEIFDDQFSVERPDGSNFTLKIRSTKLEDSAMYFCASRRTAYNSPLHFGNGTRLTVT.

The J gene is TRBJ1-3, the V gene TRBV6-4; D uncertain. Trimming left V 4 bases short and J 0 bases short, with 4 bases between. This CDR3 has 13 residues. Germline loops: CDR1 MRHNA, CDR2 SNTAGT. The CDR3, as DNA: TGTGCCAGCAGTGGAGACTCTGGAAACACCATATATTTT. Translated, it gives CASSGDSGNTIYF.

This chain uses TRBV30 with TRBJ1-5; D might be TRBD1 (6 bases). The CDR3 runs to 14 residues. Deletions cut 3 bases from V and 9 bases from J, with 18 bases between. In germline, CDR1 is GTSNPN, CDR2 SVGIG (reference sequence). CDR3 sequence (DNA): TGTGCCTGGAGCCCCGGGGGGCCTTATGTGCCCCAGCATTTT. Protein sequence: CAWSPGGPYVPQHF.

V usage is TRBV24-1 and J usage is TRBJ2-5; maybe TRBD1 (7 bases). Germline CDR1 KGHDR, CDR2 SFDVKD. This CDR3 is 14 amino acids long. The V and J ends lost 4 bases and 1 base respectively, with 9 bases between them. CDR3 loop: CATSERDSQETQYF. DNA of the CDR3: TGTGCCACCAGTGAGCGGGACAGCCAAGAGACCCAGTACTTC.

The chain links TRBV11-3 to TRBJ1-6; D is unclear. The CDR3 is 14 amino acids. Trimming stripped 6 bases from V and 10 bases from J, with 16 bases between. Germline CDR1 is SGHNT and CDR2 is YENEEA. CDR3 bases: TGTGCCAGCAGTCGACTTGGCGTTGGGTCACCCCTCCACTTT. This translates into CASSRLGVGSPLHF. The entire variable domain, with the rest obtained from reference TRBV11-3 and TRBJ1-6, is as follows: EAGVVQSPRYKIIEKKQPVAFWCNPISGHNTLYWYLQNLGQGPELLIRYENEEAVDDSQLPKDRFSAERLKGVDSTLKIQPAELGDSAVYLCASSRLGVGSPLHFGNGTRLTVT.

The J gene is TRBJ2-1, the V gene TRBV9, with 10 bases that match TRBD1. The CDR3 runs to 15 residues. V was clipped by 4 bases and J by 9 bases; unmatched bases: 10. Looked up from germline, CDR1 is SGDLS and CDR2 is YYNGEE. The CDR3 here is CASSFRDRGSGEQFF. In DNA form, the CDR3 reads TGTGCCAGCAGCTTCCGGGACAGGGGCTCCGGTGAGCAGTTCTTC.

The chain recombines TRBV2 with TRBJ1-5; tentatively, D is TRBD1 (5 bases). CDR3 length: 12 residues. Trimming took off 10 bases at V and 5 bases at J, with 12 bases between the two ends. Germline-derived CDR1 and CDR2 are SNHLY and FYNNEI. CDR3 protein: CATSSGDQPQHF. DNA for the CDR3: TGTGCCACTAGCTCGGGGGATCAGCCCCAGCATTTT.

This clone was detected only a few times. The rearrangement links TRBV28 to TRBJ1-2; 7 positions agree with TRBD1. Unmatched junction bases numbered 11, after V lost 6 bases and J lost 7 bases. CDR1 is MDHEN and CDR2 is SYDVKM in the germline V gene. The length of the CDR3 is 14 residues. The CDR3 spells CASSPGDRVVGYTF. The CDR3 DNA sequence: TGTGCCAGCAGCCCTGGAGACAGGGTAGTTGGCTACACCTTC.

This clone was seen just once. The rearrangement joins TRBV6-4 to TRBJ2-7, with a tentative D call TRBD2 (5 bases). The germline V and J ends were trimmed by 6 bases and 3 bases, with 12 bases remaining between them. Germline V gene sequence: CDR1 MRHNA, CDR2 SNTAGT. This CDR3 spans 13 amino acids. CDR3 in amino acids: CASSRAEGYEQYF. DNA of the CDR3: TGTGCCAGCAGCCGGGCCGAGGGCTACGAGCAGTACTTC.

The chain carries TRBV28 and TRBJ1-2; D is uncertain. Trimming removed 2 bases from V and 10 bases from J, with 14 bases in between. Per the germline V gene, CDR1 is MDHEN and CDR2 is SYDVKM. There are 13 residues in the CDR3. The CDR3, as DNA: TGTGCCAGCAGTTTAGCAAACGGGATCTCCTACACCTTC. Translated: CASSLANGISYTF.

CDR3 sequence (DNA): TGTGCCAGCAGCTTACCCCTAGACCCCACAGATACGCAGTATTTT. Its translation is CASSLPLDPTDTQYF. The chain has TRBV7-9 and TRBJ2-3; D is uncertain. The CDR3 covers 15 residues. Trimming stripped 2 bases from V and 2 bases from J, with 11 bases between. CDR1 is SEHNR and CDR2 is FQNEAQ in the germline V gene (reference sequence). Filled out from reference TRBV7-9 and TRBJ2-3, the complete variable domain reads DTGVSQNPRHKITKRGQNVTFRCDPISEHNRLYWYRQTLGQGPEFLTYFQNEAQLEKSRLLSDRFSAERPKGSFSTLEIQRTEQGDSAMYLCASSLPLDPTDTQYFGPGTRLTVL.

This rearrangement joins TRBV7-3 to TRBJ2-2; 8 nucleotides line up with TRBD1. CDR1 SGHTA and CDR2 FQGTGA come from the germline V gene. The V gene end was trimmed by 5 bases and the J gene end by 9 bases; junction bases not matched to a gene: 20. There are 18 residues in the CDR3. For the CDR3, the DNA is TGTGCCAGCAGCCTGCGATCCATAGGACAGGGTTCCAGCCGGGAGCTGTTTTTT. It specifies CASSLRSIGQGSSRELFF.

CDR3 protein: CATATGQGSSYEQYF. The CDR3 coding sequence is TGTGCCACCGCAACGGGACAGGGGAGCTCCTACGAGCAGTACTTC. The chain has TRBV6-5 and TRBJ2-7, with 10 positions matching TRBD1. V lost 10 bases to trimming and J lost 0 bases; unmatched junction nucleotides: 9. The CDR3 is made up of 15 amino acids. CDR1 and CDR2 (germline): MNHEY, SVGAGI.

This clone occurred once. The CDR3 spells CASSFGLAGELFF. For the CDR3, the DNA is TGTGCCAGCAGCTTTGGACTAGCCGGGGAGCTGTTTTTT. The gene calls are TRBV9 and TRBJ2-2; the match to TRBD2 covers 7 bases. Germline V gene sequence: CDR1 SGDLS, CDR2 YYNGEE. V trimming: 4 bases; J trimming: 6 bases; junction bases outside the gene matches: 3. This CDR3 contains 13 residues.

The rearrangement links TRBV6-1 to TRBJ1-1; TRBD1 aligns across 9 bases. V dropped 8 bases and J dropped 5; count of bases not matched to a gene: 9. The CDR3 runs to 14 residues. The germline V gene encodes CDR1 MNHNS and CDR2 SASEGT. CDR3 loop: CASRIRDRETEAFF. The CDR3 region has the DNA TGTGCCAGCCGCATTCGGGACAGGGAAACTGAAGCTTTCTTT.

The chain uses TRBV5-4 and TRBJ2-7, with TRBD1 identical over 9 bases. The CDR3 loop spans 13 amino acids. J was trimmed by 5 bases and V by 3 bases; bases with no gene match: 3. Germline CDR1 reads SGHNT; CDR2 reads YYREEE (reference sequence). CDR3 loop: CASSWDRENEQYF. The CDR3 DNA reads TGTGCCAGCAGCTGGGACAGGGAGAACGAGCAGTACTTC.